Listed below are T cell receptor beta chains from one sample, sequenced in a study of beta chain features in type 1 diabetes. The method was immunoSEQ multiplex PCR; TCRdb's version includes in-frame clones alone and lacks a portion of them. The sample lists around 430,000 clones, approximately 30% occurring once. Material: naive CD4+ T cells from blood. The receptor source for this set is a man aged 18 to 30 in good health. Each CDR3 is given with its conserved first and last residue. The order of the fields is J gene, clone size, V gene, D gene, CDR3 DNA, CDR3 protein. A D gene is named only where the DNA matches it firmly. Size values are once, few and many counts, or a class for expanded clones, and some rows have none.

TRBJ2-1 . TRBV7-9 TRBD2 TGTGCCAGCACACTAGCGGGTACCAATGAGCAGTTCTTC CASTLAGTNEQFF
TRBJ2-2 few TRBV15 . TGTGCCACCAGCCAGGAACGGGAGTCCACCGGGGAGCTGTTTTTT CATSQERESTGELFF
TRBJ2-5 few TRBV12-5 . TGTGCTAGTGCAACAGGACTGGTTGGGGAGACCCAGTACTTC CASATGLVGETQYF
TRBJ2-1 few TRBV11-2 . TGTGCCAGCAGCCGGAACCCCAGCGGAAGCTCCTACAATGAGCAGTTCTTC CASSRNPSGSSYNEQFF
TRBJ2-5 . TRBV6-5 TRBD2 TGTGCCAGCAGTTACTCCTGGGGGAGGGAGATGGAGACCCAGTACTTC CASSYSWGREMETQYF
TRBJ2-1 . TRBV2 TRBD1 TGTGCCAGCAGGGAAAGACAGGGCGCCTACAATGAGCAGTTCTTC CASRERQGAYNEQFF
TRBJ2-7 . TRBV7-2 . TGTGCCAGCAGCCCCGAAGGACTCACTTCTAACGAGCAGTACTTC CASSPEGLTSNEQYF
TRBJ2-3 . TRBV7-3 . TGTGCCAGCAGCCTAGGGGCGGATTATAGCACAGATACGCAGTATTTT CASSLGADYSTDTQYF
TRBJ2-1 few TRBV7-9 . TGTGCCAGCAGCATCCGGGACACCAATGAGCAGTTCTTC CASSIRDTNEQFF
TRBJ2-1 . TRBV20-1 . TGCAGTGCCATGACCTACAATGAGCAGTTCTTC CSAMTYNEQFF
TRBJ2-5 . TRBV15 . TGTGCCACCAGCAGAGGTATCACCGGAGAGACCCAGTACTTC CATSRGITGETQYF
TRBJ1-1 once TRBV25-1 . TGTGCCAGCAGTGAATCGGGTACTGAAGCTTTCTTT CASSESGTEAFF
TRBJ2-1 once TRBV7-6 TRBD2 TGTGCCAGCAGCTATTCGGGACTAGCGGGAGGCTACAATGAGCAGTTCTTC CASSYSGLAGGYNEQFF
TRBJ2-5 few TRBV20-1 . TGCAGTGCCCCTTCCCAAGAGACCCAGTACTTC CSAPSQETQYF
TRBJ2-7 . TRBV7-9 . TGTGCCAGCAGCTCATCCGGGACGAGGACCTACGAGCAGTACTTC CASSSSGTRTYEQYF
TRBJ1-2 few TRBV29-1 . TGCAGCGTCCGGGGCAGGGTGAACTATGGCTACACCTTC CSVRGRVNYGYTF
TRBJ2-1 few TRBV2 . TGTGCCAGCAGTGTCCAGCGGGCCTCCTACAATGAGCAGTTCTTC CASSVQRASYNEQFF
TRBJ1-5 . TRBV30 . TGTGCCTGGAGTGTTCGTAGCAATCAGCCCCAGCATTTT CAWSVRSNQPQHF
TRBJ2-1 . TRBV5-6 TRBD2 TGTGCCAGCAGCTTAGCGGGAGGGAAAATCAATGAGCAGTTCTTC CASSLAGGKINEQFF
TRBJ2-1 . TRBV7-3 TRBD2 TGTGCCAGCAGCTTATGGACTAGCGGAGGCTCCTACAATGAGCAGTTCTTC CASSLWTSGGSYNEQFF
TRBJ2-1 . TRBV6-5 TRBD2 TGTGCCAGCAGTTCTTATGGGACTAGCGGCCCGCAGTTCTTC CASSSYGTSGPQFF
TRBJ1-1 few TRBV29-1 . TGCAGCTCGGAGGGCAGTGGGCCCGAAGCTTTCTTT CSSEGSGPEAFF
TRBJ2-5 . TRBV5-1 TRBD2 TGCGCCAGCAGCCACACGGGACTAGCTGGGCAAGAGACCCAGTACTTC CASSHTGLAGQETQYF
TRBJ2-6 few TRBV25-1 TRBD1 TGTGCCAGCAGTAGGGACAGGGCCTCTGGGGCCAACGTCCTGACTTTC CASSRDRASGANVLTF
TRBJ2-1 . TRBV9 . TGTGCCAGCAGCGTAGCTCCCAGGGGGGACTCCTACAATGAGCAGTTCTTC CASSVAPRGDSYNEQFF
TRBJ2-5 few TRBV5-1 TRBD1 TGCGCCAGCAGCATCTCCGGGACAGGGATCCAAGAGACCCAGTACTTC CASSISGTGIQETQYF
TRBJ1-1 few TRBV30 TRBD1 TGTGCCTGGAAGATGACAGGGGCGGCCACTGAAGCTTTCTTT CAWKMTGAATEAFF
TRBJ2-1 . TRBV29-1 . TGCAGCGTTGAAAATGGACTGGCAAGCTCCTACAATGAGCAGTTCTTC CSVENGLASSYNEQFF
TRBJ1-1 . TRBV25-1 . TGTGCCAGCTGCCGGGACGGGAACACTGAAGCTTTCTTT CASCRDGNTEAFF
TRBJ2-5 . TRBV11-2 TRBD2 TGTGCCAGCAGCTTACTTCTAGCGGTCCAAGAGACCCAGTACTTC CASSLLLAVQETQYF
TRBJ1-5 few TRBV7-2 . TGTGCCAGCAGCTTTTTGGATCAGCCCCAGCATTTT CASSFLDQPQHF
TRBJ2-5 . TRBV5-1 . TGCGCCAGCAGCTTGGTGGTAGAAGAGACCCAGTACTTC CASSLVVEETQYF
TRBJ2-7 . TRBV9 . TGTGCCAGCAGCGCATCGGACCTCAACTACGAGCAGTACTTC CASSASDLNYEQYF
TRBJ2-7 . TRBV4-3 . TGCGCCAGCAGCCAAGACTTGACGGGATCGAACTACGAGCAGTACTTC CASSQDLTGSNYEQYF
TRBJ2-7 . TRBV28 . TGTGCCAGCACCCCAAATTGGGGGCTTATGCCCTACGAGCAGTACTTC CASTPNWGLMPYEQYF
TRBJ2-1 . TRBV2 . TGTGCCAGCAGTGAATTAGTGGCCACGGATGAGCAGTTCTTC CASSELVATDEQFF
TRBJ1-1 . TRBV25-1 . TGTGCCAGCAGTGAAGGGGTGACACTTAACACTGAAGCTTTCTTT CASSEGVTLNTEAFF
TRBJ2-2 . TRBV30 . TGTGCCTGGAGTGTAAAATCGAGGGCCGGGGAGCTGTTTTTT CAWSVKSRAGELFF
TRBJ2-5 . TRBV7-2 TRBD2 TGTGCCAGCAGCTTAGCTAGCGGGAGGATAGAGACCCAGTACTTC CASSLASGRIETQYF
TRBJ1-2 once TRBV30 . TGTGCCTGGAGTGTACAACGGGGCCCAAGGGGCTATGGCTACACCTTC CAWSVQRGPRGYGYTF
TRBJ2-4 . TRBV30 . TGTGCCTGGAGTTCGGCAGGGGTATCAAACATTCAGTACTTC CAWSSAGVSNIQYF
TRBJ2-1 few TRBV7-9 TRBD1 TGTGCCAGCAGCTTACCTACCGCGGACAGGGCTGACTACAATGAGCAGTTCTTC CASSLPTADRADYNEQFF
TRBJ2-7 few TRBV30 . TGTGCTTTTGCCCCAGCGTCCTACGAGCAGTACTTC CAFAPASYEQYF
TRBJ2-1 few TRBV30 TRBD1 TGTGCCTGGAGTGTACTGGGGACAGGCAATTACAATGAGCAGTTCTTC CAWSVLGTGNYNEQFF
TRBJ2-7 few TRBV25-1 . TGTGCCAGCAGTGAAGGAACTAGCAGGACTACCTACGAGCAGTACTTC CASSEGTSRTTYEQYF
TRBJ1-4 . TRBV15 . TGTGCCACCAGCAGGCGGACGGTTCATAATGAAAAACTGTTTTTT CATSRRTVHNEKLFF
TRBJ2-1 few TRBV20-1 . TGCAGTGCTGAACGTAGTGAGCAGTTCTTC CSAERSEQFF
TRBJ2-1 few TRBV25-1 . TGTGCCAGCAGCTCTTCCCAGGGAGATGAGCAGTTCTTC CASSSSQGDEQFF
TRBJ2-3 few TRBV29-1 . TGCAGCGTCGGAACGAGCACAGATACGCAGTATTTT CSVGTSTDTQYF
TRBJ2-7 . TRBV20-1 . TGCAGTGCCCTAGCGTACGAGCAGTACTTC CSALAYEQYF
TRBJ2-7 . TRBV21-1 . TGTGCCAGCAGCAAAGGTAATAGCGGGTCCTACGAGCAGTACTTC CASSKGNSGSYEQYF
TRBJ2-3 few TRBV7-9 . TGTGCCAGCAGCTTAGTGAGGGATCCCACCAATACGCAGTATTTT CASSLVRDPTNTQYF
TRBJ2-1 . TRBV6-6 TRBD2 TGTGCCAGCAGTCCTCGACTAGCCGGTGGTGAGCAGTTCTTC CASSPRLAGGEQFF
TRBJ2-2 . TRBV25-1 . TGTGCCAGCAGTAACCCTAGGGGTGCGAACACCGGGGAGCTGTTTTTT CASSNPRGANTGELFF
TRBJ2-1 . TRBV28 . TGTGCCAGCAGTTTCTCAGGGCCTTACAATGAGCAGTTCTTC CASSFSGPYNEQFF